This T cell receptor (beta chain) came from a study of cytomegalovirus exposure and HLA in healthy donors (dated by TCRdb to about 2017). Regarding the study in general: An earlier analysis of 550 to 700 of the donors reported about 250 Gb of sequence data and some 120 million unique TCR beta sequences from 150 million to 200 million T cells. An early release covering about 600 HLA-typed donors comprised 250 to 350 gigabases of sequencing data and around 86 million unique TCR sequences. Of the 300 to 450 genotyped donors, roughly 76% were placed in the genetic ancestry cluster associated with self-reported Caucasian donors. The study was designed to test whether signatures of past pathogen exposure could be identified by cataloging public T cell receptors. The T cell repertoires of 666 subjects were profiled by immunosequencing and related to cytomegalovirus serostatus. In addition to the first cohort of approximately 670 subjects, a separate validation cohort of 120 different subjects was used. To predict cytomegalovirus infection status, the study brought together high-throughput TCR immunosequencing, statistical association of individual TCRs with disease status, and machine learning. In a later analysis, previously published TCR beta repertoires from 550 to 700 donors were re-analyzed and high-resolution HLA genotyping was added so that TCR occurrence patterns could be studied. Rather than drawing on any new phenotypic data, the later analysis identified candidate immune exposures from TCR beta sequences and the way those sequences occurred across donors. An earlier analysis of roughly 600 of the donors used high-throughput TCR beta sequencing to judge whether each TCR beta V gene segment behaved as functional or pseudogenic. Alongside the repertoire data, information on donor age, sex, ethnicity and CMV serostatus was compiled. A later genetic analysis used genome-wide SNP genotypes for about 65% of the 666 donors, treating that subset as a discovery cohort. Every repertoire in the discovery cohort had been generated on one and the same sequencing platform. Both class I and class II loci were covered by HLA typing, at four-digit resolution. Typing coverage varied by locus: roughly 629-630 donors for A, B, C, DRB1 and DQB1; more than 500 for DQA1; over 600 for DPA1; some 470 for DPB1. Five DR-DQ haplotypes were handled as single units for association and clustering, since linkage in the cohort was strong. Among around 400 genotyped donors of the cohort, an average of roughly 230,000 unique TCR beta nucleotide sequences was sequenced per donor, of which about 18% were non-productive.

There are a few counts of this clone. Its antigen has not been determined. No per-base quality is available; no much larger clone lies one base away. The protocol used for the library was the immunoSEQ multiplex PCR assay. The multiplex PCR relied on a mix of 60 forward primers for TCR Vbeta segments and 13 reverse primers for TCR Jbeta segments. The CDR3 region of rearranged TCR beta genes was amplified from genomic DNA by a multiplex PCR assay. On the Illumina HiSeq System, the amplified TCR beta libraries were sequenced as 87-base-pair reads. Processing in the source paper ran as follows. Across the 500 to 750 repertoires, a later analysis counted tens of millions of unique TCR beta chains, 9.5 million to 13 million of which were shared by at least two donors. Raw reads were error-corrected and collapsed into unique sequences with a nearest-neighbor algorithm that merged closely related sequences to remove PCR and sequencing errors. CDR3 sequences were aligned to IMGT reference sequences to assign V, D and J gene segments. For a sequence to be retained, at least a six-nucleotide match to both a V gene segment and a J gene segment was required. A rearrangement counted as productive if the CDR3 had no stop codons and remained in frame with V and J, and every other rearrangement counted as non-productive. CDR3 was defined according to IMGT convention as the region running from the second conserved V-encoded cysteine to the conserved J-encoded phenylalanine. Sequences without an unambiguous match to a single V gene segment were excluded from the earlier analysis of 450 to 650 of the donors. An earlier analysis of 587 of the donors called V segments functional above 56.7% productive rearrangements and segregating when the between-donor standard deviation exceeded 5%. A statistical classification framework was developed to diagnose cytomegalovirus status using the catalog of TCR beta chain sequences. In a later analysis, V and J genes were assigned by comparing TCR nucleotide sequences against IMGT/GENE-DB human TR gene sequences. In a later analysis, CDR3 sequences and most-parsimonious VDJ recombination scenarios were assigned using the TCRdist pipeline. In a later analysis, each TCR beta chain was defined by its CDR3 amino acid sequence together with its V-gene family, and reads lacking a unique V-gene family were excluded. To address suspected cross-contamination and a sequencing artifact, a later analysis removed roughly 580 highly shared, low-generation-probability nucleotide sequences. In a later analysis, a clonal expansion index for each public chain was calculated from normalized within-repertoire ranks of inferred template counts. In a later analysis, generation probabilities were computed with a VDJ recombination model fitted to out-of-frame rearrangements, and the resulting probabilities were checked against IGoR. In a later analysis, TCR-TCR, TCR-HLA and TCR-CMV co-occurrence was scored with hypergeometric tests, and a repertoire-size bias correction was applied to TCR pairs. To estimate false discovery rates, a later analysis permuted the HLA or CMV assignments 20 times. In a later analysis, co-occurring TCRs were grouped with DBSCAN, and TCRdist sequence similarity was added when clustering was performed within HLA-allele-positive subsets. Repertoires with fewer than 30,000 or more than 120,000 public chains, plus five repertoires with anomalous nucleotide sharing, were excluded from co-occurrence clustering. This is the immuneACCESS table as TCRdb keeps it, with only in-frame sequences that have V and J called. A part of the clones is gone; compared with another copy, unresolved V genes explain less than half, and the rest is unexplained. V and J calls and clone size are those listed in that table; D and trimming were worked out from the DNA. The sample table lists 150,000 or so clones, approximately 70% of them with a count of one. The top ten clones comprise approximately 1.6% of the sample.

Overall study outcomes, separate from this receptor: An earlier analysis of several hundred of the donors showed that most TCR beta V segments appeared in productive rearrangements either about 87% or about 30% of the time, which broadly matched IMGT annotations. According to a later analysis, TCR association rates differed among HLA loci, with DRB1 alleles showing the most associated TCRs and HLA-C alleles showing the fewest. A cluster of highly shared sequence variants was judged likely to be a technical artifact of the sequencing pipeline. A total of roughly 160 TCR beta chains were listed by the study as associated with cytomegalovirus. For the cohort, immune exposure information was limited to CMV serostatus. In a later analysis, several top co-occurrence clusters were reported to appear linked to parvovirus B19, influenza, CMV and Epstein-Barr virus. Because HLA typing was missing for some donors at each locus, association tests included only the typed subset. Roughly uniform sequencing depth across donors was assumed in presence/absence analyses, although this assumption may not hold. Specific HLA alleles were associated with 15,000 to 20,000 TCR beta sequences at a false discovery rate of 0.05 in a later analysis. Only TCR beta chains were sequenced in this cohort, and the absence of alpha or paired-chain data limited detectable features. Compared with equally common non-associated chains, HLA-associated TCR beta chains in a later analysis were more clonally expanded and had lower generation probabilities. According to a later genetic analysis, donors in an Asian-associated ancestry cluster had fewer N-insertions in productive TCRs than the roughly 700-donor mean. Most TCR sequences were observed very rarely across donors, whereas some public TCRs were present in many individuals. A further reported finding was that TCR beta sequences accurately predicted the HLA-A and HLA-B alleles for most subjects in the first cohort. The earlier analysis of approximately 540 of the donors excluded fewer than 20 rarely observed V segments, including chromosome 9 orphons, because counts were too low. The authors suggested that the approach could potentially be extended to other disease states and immunological phenotypes. The classifier was reported to diagnose cytomegalovirus status with high specificity and sensitivity in both the original and validation cohorts. In a later analysis, most CMV-associated TCR beta chains were found to appear HLA-restricted, with HLA associations seemingly driven largely by CMV exposure. An association between a missense DCLRE1C variant and V-gene and J-gene trimming of TCR beta chains was found in a later genetic analysis and replicated in an independent cohort. Linkage disequilibrium might explain the correlated functional status among segregating V segments, but an unknown experimental factor could not be ruled out. Assigning TCR associations to individual alleles was difficult when HLA alleles, especially DR and DQ, strongly co-occurred. A few of the identified cytomegalovirus-associated TCR beta chains were confirmed in vitro to be specific for cytomegalovirus antigens.

In total, around 600 healthy bone marrow donors made up the cohort. At the time of sampling, all cohort members were nominally healthy, though unrecorded immune exposures were likely present. The donor was CMV seronegative and was included in the group of 352 seronegative cohort members. A peripheral blood sample was collected from each donor, and TCR beta sequencing was performed on peripheral blood mononuclear cells. Genomic DNA was extracted from the blood cell samples with the Qiagen DNeasy Blood Extraction Kit. Source material: PBMCs. This clonotype was sampled from a woman aged 18-29 years in good health and CMV-seronegative.

CDR3 loop: CASLTRTGTGPYEQYF. The nucleotide sequence reads TGTGCCAGCCTAACCCGAACCGGGACAGGGCCCTACGAGCAGTACTTC. The rearranged segments are TRBV7-3 and TRBJ2-7, with 9 bases matching TRBD1. The germline V end is reduced by 8 bases and the J end by 2 bases; junction bases left unmatched: 13. Inclusive of the bounding cysteine and phenylalanine, the CDR3 is 16 residues long. The retained sequence is limited to the CDR3, 48 bases, with the frame set at the first base. CDR1 SGHTA and CDR2 FQGTGA are derived from the germline V gene.